This T cell receptor (beta chain) was captured in a study of T cells after yellow fever vaccination. The study, taken as a whole, reports: Abundant clonotypes (contaminants from the bulk population) could be present in FACS-sorted repertoires.

This clonotype was found a few times. Its target is not known. The CDR3 sequence is 12 residues long. Trimming stripped 6 bases from V and 3 bases from J, with 8 bases between. The germline gives CDR1 MNHNS, CDR2 SASEGT. A single record per CDR3 protein comes from TCRdb applying MiXCR to the 5' RACE reads. This sample has around 500,000 distinct CDR3 sequences, with 21% found just once. The source material was PBMCs, sampled approximately 22 days after the first yellow fever vaccination. The chain links TRBV6-1 to TRBJ1-1; no reliable D call. The TCR sequence derives from a man between 18 and 35 years old who received the YFV17D yellow fever vaccine. CDR3 nucleotide sequence: TGTGCCAGCAGGGGCTTCGACACTGAAGCTTTCTTT. Translated: CASRGFDTEAFF.